Detailed here is one TCR beta chain. This clonotype was observed a few times. Its target antigen remains unknown. No base quality information exists; no much larger clone differs at one position. The sequencer listed for this sample is Illumina NovaSeq 6000. TCR cDNA was made using 5'RACE template switching, a step that added a universal primer site and unique molecular identifiers. Priming of cDNA synthesis was performed from both the TCR alpha and TCR beta constant segments. Two PCR steps were used to amplify libraries, with sample barcodes and sequencing adapters being added in the second step. Sequencing of libraries was performed on Illumina HiSeq 2500 (2x100 bp) or NovaSeq (2x150 bp). The study's own analysis went as follows. MIGEC was used to demultiplex reads and collapse the reads into UMI consensus sequences, and MiXCR was used for V(D)J alignment. Vaccine-responding clonotypes were defined with edgeR using replicate PBMC samples, requiring FDR below 0.01 and a log2 fold change above 5 up to day 15. CD4 or CD8 identity was assigned to each bulk clonotype according to whether the clonotype was present at higher abundance in the sequenced CD4 repertoire or the sequenced CD8 repertoire. TCRdb itself trimmed the public reads at Q25 with fastp, ran MiXCR and retained productive beta chains. Identical CDR3 proteins give one entry, which carries the most common genes and DNA. These V and J calls originate from TCRdb's pipeline instead of the authors' own analysis. The sample profile shows 400,000 or so distinct CDR3 sequences; around 20% of them were found once. In total, the top ten clones hold about a sixth of the sample.

The treatment or condition label, read with the paper, signifies: live attenuated yellow fever vaccine strain. At every blood-draw timepoint, two biological replicates of bulk PBMCs were collected. PBMCs were isolated from peripheral blood using a standard Ficoll-Paque protocol. TriZol was used to extract RNA from bulk PBMCs, from CD4 and CD8 fractions, and from dextramer-positive and dextramer-negative fractions. This record belongs to a study of T cells after yellow fever vaccination (dated by TCRdb to about 2019). For context, the study as a whole: The SMART-Seq v4 Ultra Low Input RNA kit was used to prepare libraries from fractions with low cell numbers. To track T-cell clones before and after primary and booster YFV17D yellow fever vaccination, bulk TCR alpha and beta repertoires were sequenced longitudinally. Two healthy male donors, one aged 18 to 30 and one aged 30 to 40 years, made up the cohort. Blood was collected at multiple timepoints before and after primary and secondary immunization, and bulk PBMC replicates and cell subsets were isolated.

Here is what the overall study found, with its caveats: Most clones expanded after primary vaccination were re-detected after the booster (96% of CD4 and about 88% of CD8), suggesting broad memory maintenance. Computational filtering was needed because FACS-sorted repertoires could contain abundant contaminating clonotypes from the bulk population. The secondary T-cell response was weaker than the primary response but faster, peaking on day 5 instead of day 15. A small fraction of clonotypes showed up in both the CD4 and CD8 compartments, probably as a result of convergent recombination. Because only a couple of donors were included in the study, the extent to which the findings can be generalized is limited.

Trimming costs V 4 bases and J 13 bases, and their ends lie 21 bases apart. From the cysteine up to the phenylalanine, the CDR3 has a length of 14 residues. The entry retains the CDR3 DNA only, 42 bases that are in frame from base 1. As encoded in the germline V gene, CDR1 is SGHRS while CDR2 is YFSETQ. The specimen comprised PBMCs, sampled before the yellow fever booster vaccination. The rearrangement joined TRBV5-1 to TRBJ1-5, with TRBD1 perhaps the D gene, on 6 matching bases. The sequence came from a man in his late teens or twenties who received the YFV17D yellow fever vaccine. DNA sequence: TGCGCCAGCAGCGAGGGCCCAGGGGAAGGACTACAGCATTTT. This codes for CASSEGPGEGLQHF.